This T cell receptor beta chain is drawn from a study of blood T cells in healthy people across ages. Study-wide results and caveats: When set beside aged donors, long-lived donors presented more naive CD4+ cells and higher diversity.

A sample-barcoded 5' primer and a J-beta primer mix were used in a second PCR of about 7 to 12 cycles. Template switching added a 12-random-nucleotide identifier to every cDNA molecule. TCRdb analysed the 5' RACE reads with MiXCR anew, one entry per CDR3 protein. The table includes 710,000 or so distinct CDR3 sequences, around a fifth detected once. Trimming removed 0 bases at V and 1 base at J, with 9 bases between. Per germline, CDR1 SGHRS and CDR2 YFSETQ. The CDR3 totals 15 residues. Donors were systemically healthy Caucasian individuals from Russia aged roughly 6 to 100 years. This clonotype was counted a single time. Its target is unknown.

The receptor was derived from a man between 65 and 85 years old in good health. The sample consisted of blood. The chain employs TRBV5-1 and TRBJ2-3; D is ambiguous. The CDR3 protein is CASSLAHPGTDTQYF. The DNA of the CDR3 is TGCGCCAGCAGCTTGGCCCACCCCGGCACAGATACGCAGTATTTT.